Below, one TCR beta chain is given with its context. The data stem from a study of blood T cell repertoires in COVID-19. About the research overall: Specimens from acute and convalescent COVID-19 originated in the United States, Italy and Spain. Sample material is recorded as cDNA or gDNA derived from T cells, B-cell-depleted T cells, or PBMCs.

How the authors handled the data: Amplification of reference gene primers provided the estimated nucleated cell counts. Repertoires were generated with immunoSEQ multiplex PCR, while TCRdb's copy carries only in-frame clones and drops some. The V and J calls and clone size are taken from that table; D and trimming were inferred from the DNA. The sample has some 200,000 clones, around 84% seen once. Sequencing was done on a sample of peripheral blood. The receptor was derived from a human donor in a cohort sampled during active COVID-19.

CDR3: CASSDPYGREGETQYF. The CDR3 DNA reads as TGTGCCAGCAGTGATCCTTATGGCAGGGAGGGAGAGACCCAGTACTTC. The chain couples TRBV25-1 to TRBJ2-5; 7 bases match TRBD2. The CDR3 is 16 amino acids. With 3 bases clipped from V and 4 bases from J, the junction kept 11 bases outside the gene matches. Germline CDR1 reads MGHDK; CDR2 reads SYGVNS.